Listed here are 22 T cell receptor beta chains from one sample, sequenced in a study of beta chain features in type 1 diabetes. General study points: Shorter TCRB CDR3s, moderately but significantly so, were found in Type 1 diabetes patients in all four CD4+ subsets.

Investigators reverse transcribed all isolated RNA, so they sequenced expressed TCRB transcripts. Some clones are missing from TCRdb's copy, which holds only in-frame ones; the method was immunoSEQ multiplex PCR. The sample yields hundreds of thousands of clones, around 15% seen once. Their recognized antigens are unknown. The sequenced sample consisted of naive CD4+ T cells from blood. The receptors originated from a man younger than 35 with type 1 diabetes.

There are a few counts of this clone. The chain recombines TRBV29-1 with TRBJ1-1; 9 bases are shared with TRBD1. Germline V gene lookup returns CDR1 SQVTM and CDR2 ANQGSEA. Germline trimming cut 8 bases from V and 5 bases from J; bases unmatched to any gene: 12. The CDR3 length is 14 residues. CDR3 bases: TGCAGCTCTGTGAGGGGGACAGGGTCTACTGAAGCTTTCTTT. Translated, it gives CSSVRGTGSTEAFF.

This sequence joins TRBV7-9 and TRBJ2-7, with no clear D. V lost 5 bases to trimming and J lost 3 bases, with 8 bases between them. CDR1 SEHNR and CDR2 FQNEAQ come from the germline V gene (reference sequence). The CDR3 loop spans 12 amino acids. As DNA, the CDR3 is TGTGCCAGCAGCCTGCAAAACTACGAGCAGTACTTC. Protein: CASSLQNYEQYF. Complete variable domain (other parts from reference TRBV7-9 and TRBJ2-7): DTGVSQNPRHKITKRGQNVTFRCDPISEHNRLYWYRQTLGQGPEFLTYFQNEAQLEKSRLLSDRFSAERPKGSFSTLEIQRTEQGDSAMYLCASSLQNYEQYFGPGTRLTVT.

The chain recombines TRBV9 with TRBJ2-1; 9 bases fit TRBD2. This CDR3 comprises 17 residues. With 6 bases clipped from V and 6 bases from J, the junction kept 16 bases outside the gene matches. CDR1 is SGDLS and CDR2 is YYNGEE in the germline V gene. The CDR3 loop is CASTNKHSGGPPNEQFF. The CDR3 DNA sequence: TGTGCCAGCACCAACAAGCATAGCGGGGGACCTCCCAATGAGCAGTTCTTC. The full variable domain, in which reference TRBV9 and TRBJ2-1 provide the parts outside the CDR3, is DSGVTQTPKHLITATGQRVTLRCSPRSGDLSVYWYQQSLDQGLQFLIQYYNGEERAKGNILERFSAQQFPDLHSELNLSSLELGDSALYFCASTNKHSGGPPNEQFFGPGTRLTVL.

V and J are TRBV7-2 and TRBJ2-5, with unresolved D. CDR1 and CDR2 (germline): SGHTA, FQGNSA. The CDR3 is 11 residues long. Deletions cut 4 bases from V and 4 bases from J, with 4 bases between. The CDR3 nucleotides are TGTGCCAGCAGCTACGCAGAGACCCAGTACTTC. Translated, it gives CASSYAETQYF.

V usage is TRBV4-3 and J usage is TRBJ1-3; D perhaps matches TRBD1 (5 bases). The CDR3 length is 17 residues. Germline V lookup: CDR1 LGHNA, CDR2 YSLEER. V was clipped by 1 base and J by 1 base, with 14 bases between them. The CDR3, as DNA: TGCGCCAGCAGCCAAGGTTTGATTAGACAGTCTGGAAACACCATATATTTT. This gives the protein CASSQGLIRQSGNTIYF.

This clone was seen a handful of times. Other DNA sequences in the same sample also yield this CDR3. The chain couples TRBV20-1 to TRBJ2-7, with no clear D. Germline CDR1 is DFQATT and CDR2 is SNEGSKA (reference sequence). The length of the CDR3 is 11 residues. V was clipped by 3 bases and J by 3 bases, with 6 bases between them. The CDR3 is CSARPRYEQYF. CDR3 nucleotide sequence: TGCAGTGCTAGGCCCCGCTACGAGCAGTACTTC.

This chain uses TRBV6-5 with TRBJ1-1; a possible D gene is TRBD1 (5 bases). The germline gives CDR1 MNHEY, CDR2 SVGAGI. This CDR3 has 11 residues. Trimming removed 8 bases at V and 4 bases at J, with 8 bases between. The DNA for the CDR3 is TGTGCCAGCGGTAGGGGCACTGAAGCTTTCTTT. The encoded protein is CASGRGTEAFF.

This clone was counted only a few times. V and J are TRBV19 and TRBJ2-5; the D gene is possibly TRBD2 (5 bases). Trimming removed 5 bases from V and 5 bases from J, with 15 bases in between. Germline CDR1 LNHDA, CDR2 SQIVND (reference sequence). CDR3 length: 14 amino acids. CDR3 DNA sequence: TGTGCCAGTAGTCATTCCGGAGGTCTCGAGACCCAGTACTTC. It codes for CASSHSGGLETQYF.

V is TRBV2 and J is TRBJ2-7; 16 bases are a match to TRBD2. Germline V gene lookup returns CDR1 SNHLY and CDR2 FYNNEI. J lost 7 bases, V lost 5 bases, and 11 bases had no gene match. This CDR3 region has 17 residues. The CDR3 sequence is CASSSNLGTSGRGEQYF. The CDR3 DNA sequence: TGTGCCAGCAGTTCTAACCTCGGGACTAGCGGGAGGGGGGAGCAGTACTTC.

J is TRBJ1-5 and V is TRBV5-4; possible D gene TRBD1, 5 bases. Trimming pared 4 bases from V and 5 bases from J, leaving 10 bases between. Germline V CDR1 and CDR2: SGHNT, YYREEE (reference sequence). The CDR3 runs 13 residues. The CDR3 is CASSQDSDQPQHF. CDR3 DNA: TGTGCCAGCAGCCAAGACAGCGATCAGCCCCAGCATTTT.

The genes are TRBV30 and TRBJ1-1; TRBD1 aligns across 7 bases. J was trimmed by 0 bases and V by 8 bases; bases with no gene match: 6. Germline V gene lookup returns CDR1 GTSNPN and CDR2 SVGIG (reference sequence). The CDR3 spans 13 residues. CDR3 loop: CAHRQGLNTEAFF. In nucleotides, the CDR3 is TGTGCCCATAGACAGGGATTGAACACTGAAGCTTTCTTT.

Turning to this clone: One end of the junction is discordant with germline, which a read error may explain. The chain links TRBV28 to TRBJ2-7, with D possibly being TRBD1 (6 bases). Looked up from germline, CDR1 is MDHEN and CDR2 is SYDVKM. The length of the CDR3 is 12 residues. CDR3 loop: CASSLRQDELYF. The CDR3 bases are TGTGCCAGCAGTTTACGACAGGATGAGCTGTACTTC.

This clone was counted between two and nine times. The chain is built from TRBV10-3 and TRBJ2-1; D remains ambiguous. Trimming pared 10 bases from V and 7 bases from J, leaving 11 bases between. This CDR3 is 11 amino acids long. Germline V gene lookup returns CDR1 ENHRY and CDR2 SYGVKD. The CDR3 protein is CATTGQNEQFF. CDR3 coding DNA: TGTGCCACCACCGGGCAGAATGAGCAGTTCTTC.

In its sample, this clone was seen a few times. The DNA for the CDR3 is TGTGCCAGCAGCCCCCGACAGGAAAGCACAGATACGCAGTATTTT. It is translated as CASSPRQESTDTQYF. The chain has TRBV4-2 and TRBJ2-3; tentatively, D is TRBD1 (6 bases). Trimming left V 4 bases short and J 0 bases short, with 11 bases between. This CDR3 spans 15 amino acids. Per the germline V gene, CDR1 is LGHNA and CDR2 is YNFKEQ.

The chain joins TRBV29-1 to TRBJ2-5; the match to TRBD1 covers 7 bases. Germline V gene sequence: CDR1 SQVTM, CDR2 ANQGSEA. Losses at the gene ends were 8 bases for V and 1 base for J; bases not matched to a gene: 4. CDR3 length: 12 residues. CDR3 nucleotides: TGCAGCTTCTCAGGGGGCCAAGAGACCCAGTACTTC. Translated, it gives CSFSGGQETQYF.

This clone showed up just a few times. This chain connects TRBV19 to TRBJ2-3; 10 bases fit TRBD2. The germline CDR1 and CDR2 sequences are LNHDA and SQIVND (reference sequence). The CDR3 is 14 amino acids. V shed 5 bases and J 5 bases; nucleotides not matched to a gene: 4. The CDR3 loop reads CASSAGLAVDTQYF. The CDR3 DNA sequence: TGTGCCAGTAGTGCCGGACTAGCGGTAGATACGCAGTATTTT. The whole variable domain, filled in from reference TRBV19 and TRBJ2-3, reads DGGITQSPKYLFRKEGQNVTLSCEQNLNHDAMYWYRQDPGQGLRLIYYSQIVNDFQKGDIAEGYSVSREKKESFPLTVTSAQKNPTAFYLCASSAGLAVDTQYFGPGTRLTVL.

This clone was seen a few times. The rearrangement links TRBV7-2 to TRBJ2-7, with TRBD1 as a possible D gene (6 bases). The CDR3 sequence is 14 residues long. Trimming took off 6 bases at V and 4 bases at J, with 16 bases between the two ends. Germline CDR1 SGHTA, CDR2 FQGNSA. CDR3 in amino acids: CASRLGQGKYEQYF. The DNA of the CDR3 is TGTGCCAGCAGACTGGGGCAGGGGAAGTACGAGCAGTACTTC.

This clone showed up just a few times. This chain connects TRBV7-2 to TRBJ2-4, with 7 bases lining up with TRBD1. The ends lost 3 bases at V and 8 bases at J; junction bases unmatched: 4. The CDR3 extends over 13 amino acids. Germline V lookup: CDR1 SGHTA, CDR2 FQGNSA. In nucleotides, the CDR3 is TGTGCCAGCAGCTTCCAGGGGGAAGACATTCAGTACTTC. This sequence encodes CASSFQGEDIQYF.

This clone was recorded a few times. Distinct nucleotide sequences in the sample also encode this CDR3. The chain couples TRBV9 to TRBJ2-7; perhaps TRBD1 as D (5 bases). Germline values: CDR1 SGDLS, CDR2 YYNGEE. CDR3 length: 14 residues. Trimming took off 0 bases at V and 2 bases at J, with 9 bases between the two ends. The CDR3 sequence is CASSVATGPYEQYF. The DNA of the CDR3 is TGTGCCAGCAGCGTAGCTACAGGACCCTACGAGCAGTACTTC.

This chain links TRBV29-1 with TRBJ1-1; 11 bases match TRBD1. Germline V gene data show CDR1 as SQVTM and CDR2 as ANQGSEA. The CDR3 has 11 amino acids. V was clipped by 6 bases and J by 7 bases; unmatched bases: 1. Written as DNA, the CDR3 is TGCAGCGTGGACAGGGGGCTTGAAGCTTTCTTT. It yields the protein CSVDRGLEAFF.

The V gene is TRBV2, the J gene TRBJ2-1; D possibly uses TRBD1 or TRBD2 (5 bases each). The CDR3 extends over 12 amino acids. CDR1 is SNHLY, CDR2 FYNNEI, per germline. Trimming took 2 bases from V and 12 from J, leaving 11 bases between them. DNA for the CDR3: TGTGCCAGCAGTGAACGGGACGGAGTGCAGTTCTTC. Its translation is CASSERDGVQFF.

This clone was counted between two and nine times. The J gene is TRBJ1-1, the V gene TRBV6-6; 8 positions match TRBD1. Per the germline V gene, CDR1 is MNHNY and CDR2 is SVGAGI (reference sequence). V shed 4 bases and J 6 bases; nucleotides not matched to a gene: 4. This CDR3 spans 13 amino acids. CDR3 loop: CASSSTGGAEAFF. In DNA form, the CDR3 reads TGTGCCAGCAGTTCCACAGGGGGAGCTGAAGCTTTCTTT.